Presented here are 25 T cell receptor beta chains from one specimen sequenced in a study of CD8 T cells in ankylosing spondylitis. One entry per CDR3 protein, called by TCRdb with MiXCR from the 5' RACE reads. Counted here are over 20,000 distinct CDR3 sequences, roughly 17% occurring once; the ten biggest clones make up over 25%. Input material: blood. All receptors come from a male donor with ankylosing spondylitis or in good health (not recorded which).

This clonotype was found a few times. The chain has TRBV28 and TRBJ2-1; a weak D match, TRBD2 (7 bases). The V gene lost 6 bases and the J gene lost 0 bases, with 15 bases spanning the gap. The CDR3 is 16 residues long. CDR1 is MDHEN, CDR2 SYDVKM, per germline. The CDR3 loop is CASSEGGPSSYNEQFF. Written as DNA, the CDR3 is TGTGCCAGCAGCGAGGGGGGGCCGAGCTCCTACAATGAGCAGTTCTTC.

This clonotype has a handful of counts. The chain uses TRBV25-1 and TRBJ1-4; D is possibly TRBD1 (5 bases). V was trimmed by 3 bases and J by 5 bases, leaving 10 bases between them. CDR3 length: 14 amino acids. The germline CDR1 and CDR2 sequences are MGHDK and SYGVNS. The CDR3 loop reads CASSDVEGNEKLFF. The CDR3 nucleotides read TGTGCCAGCAGTGATGTGGAGGGGAATGAAAAACTGTTTTTT.

The V call is TRBV12-3 or TRBV12-4, the J call TRBJ2-1; D could derive from TRBD1 or TRBD2 (6 bases each). V was shortened by 5 bases and J by 3 bases, with 17 bases between the two germline ends. The CDR3 is 16 amino acids. The CDR3 coding sequence is TGTGCCAGCAGTAGACCGCCGGGGGCTGGCTACAATGAGCAGTTCTTC. Translated, it gives CASSRPPGAGYNEQFF.

There are many counts of this clonotype. The rearrangement links TRBV12-3 or TRBV12-4 to TRBJ2-1; TRBD1 matches at 8 bases. The CDR3 loop spans 16 amino acids. Trimming at V came to 6 bases and at J to 0 bases, leaving 7 bases not matched to a gene. The CDR3 nucleotides read TGTGCCAGCAGCTATAACAGGGGGATCTCCTACAATGAGCAGTTCTTC. It yields the protein CASSYNRGISYNEQFF.

This clonotype was observed once. The V and J genes are TRBV20-1 and TRBJ2-4; D perhaps matches TRBD1 (6 bases). The CDR3 is 13 amino acids. Germline CDR1 is DFQATT and CDR2 is SNEGSKA (reference sequence). Trimming left V 0 bases short and J 8 bases short, with 11 bases between. CDR3 sequence (DNA): TGCAGTGCTAGAGAACAGGGAGTTGACATTCAGTACTTC. It is translated as CSAREQGVDIQYF.

This chain uses TRBV14 with TRBJ1-1; D remains ambiguous. The CDR3 runs 13 residues. Trimming removed 4 bases from V and 0 bases from J, with 6 bases in between. The V gene's germline CDR1 is SGHDN and CDR2 FVKESK. CDR3 nucleotides: TGTGCCAGCAGCCTAGCAGTGAACACTGAAGCTTTCTTT. Amino acids: CASSLAVNTEAFF.

This clonotype was observed many times. This chain joins TRBV6-2 or TRBV6-3 and TRBJ2-1; perhaps TRBD2 as D (7 bases). CDR1 MNHEY and CDR2 SVGEGT come from the germline V gene. The CDR3 covers 14 residues. V was shortened by 5 bases and J by 9 bases, with 17 bases between the two germline ends. The CDR3 protein is CASSKAGPRGEQFF. CDR3 nucleotides: TGTGCCAGCAGTAAAGCGGGACCCAGGGGTGAGCAGTTCTTC.

This clonotype was counted only a few times. The J gene is TRBJ2-6, the V gene TRBV5-1, with 8 bases lining up with TRBD1. This CDR3 comprises 15 residues. V lost 3 bases, J lost 2 bases, and 1 base stayed unmatched. Germline V gene sequence: CDR1 SGHRS, CDR2 YFSETQ. The CDR3 loop is CASSSTGAGANVLTF. DNA for the CDR3: TGCGCCAGCAGCTCGACAGGGGCTGGGGCCAACGTCCTGACTTTC.

The chain combines TRBV10-3 with TRBJ1-1; D is perhaps TRBD1 (5 bases). Germline V gene lookup returns CDR1 ENHRY and CDR2 SYGVKD. This CDR3 comprises 14 residues. Trimming pared 5 bases from V and 5 bases from J, leaving 15 bases between. CDR3: CAISPPDSPTEAFF. The CDR3 nucleotides are TGTGCCATCAGTCCCCCCGACAGTCCGACTGAAGCTTTCTTT.

This rearrangement joins TRBV29-1 to TRBJ2-1; a weak D match, TRBD1 (6 bases). The germline CDR1 and CDR2 sequences are SQVTM and ANQGSEA. V lost 4 bases to trimming and J lost 8 bases, with 21 bases between them. CDR3 length equals 15 residues. CDR3 DNA: TGCAGCGTTGTTAGGGCCTCGACAGGAGGCGATGAGCAGTTCTTC. It codes for CSVVRASTGGDEQFF.

This clonotype was counted only a few times. The chain carries TRBV28 and TRBJ2-2, with TRBD2 matching over 11 bases. The CDR3 is 18 amino acids. Germline loops: CDR1 MDHEN, CDR2 SYDVKM. V gave up 6 bases and J gave up 0 bases; unmatched junction bases: 9. The CDR3 DNA sequence: TGTGCCAGCAGGCCTCGGGGACTAGCGGTCACGAACACCGGGGAGCTGTTTTTT. Translated: CASRPRGLAVTNTGELFF.

This clonotype was seen a handful of times. The J gene is TRBJ2-3, the V gene TRBV12-3 or TRBV12-4; D tentatively fits TRBD1 or TRBD2 (5 bases each). V dropped 4 bases and J dropped 2 bases, with 7 bases sitting between them. The CDR3 has 13 residues. CDR3 residues: CASSWDHTDTQYF. As DNA, the CDR3 is TGTGCCAGCAGTTGGGACCACACAGATACGCAGTATTTT.

The J gene is TRBJ1-1, the V gene TRBV7-2; no reliable D call. V was trimmed by 5 bases and J by 4 bases, leaving 11 bases between them. In germline, CDR1 is SGHTA, CDR2 FQGNSA. This CDR3 is built from 13 residues. CDR3 protein: CASSPDAGTEAFF. CDR3 coding DNA: TGTGCCAGCAGCCCCGACGCCGGCACTGAAGCTTTCTTT.

V gene TRBV29-1 combines with J gene TRBJ2-3; possibly TRBD1 or TRBD2 for D (6 bases each). The CDR3 has 13 residues. V gave up 3 bases and J gave up 3 bases, with 10 bases separating them. Germline V gives CDR1 SQVTM, CDR2 ANQGSEA. Here the CDR3 DNA reads TGCAGCGTTGAGGAGGGGGGTACAGATACGCAGTATTTT. It translates to CSVEEGGTDTQYF.

V and J are TRBV28 and TRBJ2-5; tentatively, D is TRBD1 or TRBD2 (5 bases each). CDR1 is MDHEN, CDR2 SYDVKM, per germline. CDR3 length equals 13 residues. The germline V and J ends were trimmed by 4 bases and 4 bases, with 10 bases remaining between them. This chain's CDR3 is CASSYRDGETQYF. The CDR3 nucleotides read TGTGCCAGCAGTTATCGGGACGGAGAGACCCAGTACTTC.

This clonotype was detected a few times. The rearrangement joins TRBV5-1 to TRBJ2-7; a possible D gene is TRBD2 (5 bases). This CDR3 is built from 13 residues. Trimming removed 0 bases at V and 7 bases at J, with 11 bases between. Germline V gene sequence: CDR1 SGHRS, CDR2 YFSETQ. The CDR3 DNA reads TGCGCCAGCAGCTTGGCCCCGGGGTTGGAGCAGTACGTC. Amino acids: CASSLAPGLEQYV.

This clonotype showed up just a few times. The V and J genes are TRBV20-1 and TRBJ2-3, with 7 nucleotides matching TRBD1. CDR1 and CDR2 (germline): DFQATT, SNEGSKA (reference sequence). The CDR3 length is 13 residues. The CDR3 region is CSETGPGTDTQYF. The CDR3 DNA reads as TGCAGCGAGACAGGGCCAGGGACAGATACGCAGTATTTT.

Sample share makes this clonotype medium-sized. The chain carries TRBV7-2 and TRBJ1-5; D is ambiguous. Trimming took off 5 bases at V and 2 bases at J, with 16 bases between the two ends. The CDR3 runs 16 residues. Germline CDR1 and CDR2: SGHTA and FQGNSA. The CDR3 spells CASSTPRGSGNQPQHF. CDR3 sequence (DNA): TGTGCCAGCAGCACCCCGCGGGGAAGCGGCAATCAGCCCCAGCATTTT.

This clonotype was seen a handful of times. The rearrangement uses TRBV20-1 and TRBJ2-1; the match to TRBD2 covers 13 bases. V trimming: 3 bases; J trimming: 7 bases; junction bases outside the gene matches: 3. The germline CDR1 and CDR2 sequences are DFQATT and SNEGSKA (reference sequence). This CDR3 is 14 amino acids long. The CDR3 sequence is CSARGLAGLNEQFF. DNA of the CDR3: TGCAGTGCTAGGGGACTAGCGGGATTGAATGAGCAGTTCTTC.

This clonotype came up many times. The CDR3 nucleotides read TGCAGTGCTCGGGAAGGACTATCTCCCTACGAGCAGTACGTC. Translating it yields CSAREGLSPYEQYV. The rearrangement joins TRBV20-1 to TRBJ2-7, with TRBD2 as a possible D gene (6 bases). From germline, CDR1 is DFQATT and CDR2 SNEGSKA (reference sequence). Trimming shortened V by 5 bases and J by 2 bases, and 16 bases separated the two germline ends. This CDR3 region has 14 residues.

The J gene is TRBJ1-4, the V gene TRBV12-3 or TRBV12-4; 9 bases fit TRBD1. CDR3 size: 16 residues. The trim removed 1 base at V and 9 bases at J, leaving 9 bases unmatched. This CDR3 reads CASSLGTPGQGKKLFF. The CDR3 DNA is TGTGCCAGCAGTTTAGGTACCCCGGGACAGGGTAAAAAACTGTTTTTT.

The chain is built from TRBV6-6 and TRBJ1-2, with 7 positions matching TRBD1. The trim removed 6 bases at V and 6 bases at J, leaving 10 bases unmatched. The germline CDR1 and CDR2 sequences are MNHNY and SVGAGI (reference sequence). The CDR3 has 14 residues. CDR3 amino acids: CASSWDSFLDGYTF. CDR3 sequence (DNA): TGTGCCAGCAGCTGGGACAGTTTCTTGGATGGCTACACCTTC.

The sample holds many counts of this clonotype. The chain uses TRBV4-3 and TRBJ1-1; D might be TRBD1 (6 bases). This CDR3 is 14 amino acids long. V shed 1 base and J shed 2 bases, with 8 bases lying between them. The germline V gene has CDR1 LGHNA and CDR2 YSLEER. This CDR3 reads CASSQVGGNTEAFF. The CDR3 DNA follows: TGCGCCAGCAGCCAAGTGGGGGGCAACACTGAAGCTTTCTTT.

This clonotype appeared once. The chain links TRBV6-2 or TRBV6-3 to TRBJ1-2; D remains unclear. CDR1 and CDR2 from the germline V gene are MNHEY and SVGEGT. The CDR3 consists of 11 residues. V was shortened by 7 bases and J by 8 bases, with 11 bases between the two germline ends. The CDR3 DNA is TGTGCCAGCACAAACAGTGGCGGCTACACCTTC. It yields the protein CASTNSGGYTF.

This clonotype was found many times. The chain couples TRBV29-1 to TRBJ2-2; D is undetermined. Germline V gene sequence: CDR1 SQVTM, CDR2 ANQGSEA. Between the trimmed V and J ends, which lost 8 bases and 1 base, there was a span of 8 bases. This CDR3 contains 12 residues. CDR3 sequence reads: CSFLGNTGELFF. The CDR3 DNA reads as TGCAGCTTCCTGGGGAACACCGGGGAGCTGTTTTTT.